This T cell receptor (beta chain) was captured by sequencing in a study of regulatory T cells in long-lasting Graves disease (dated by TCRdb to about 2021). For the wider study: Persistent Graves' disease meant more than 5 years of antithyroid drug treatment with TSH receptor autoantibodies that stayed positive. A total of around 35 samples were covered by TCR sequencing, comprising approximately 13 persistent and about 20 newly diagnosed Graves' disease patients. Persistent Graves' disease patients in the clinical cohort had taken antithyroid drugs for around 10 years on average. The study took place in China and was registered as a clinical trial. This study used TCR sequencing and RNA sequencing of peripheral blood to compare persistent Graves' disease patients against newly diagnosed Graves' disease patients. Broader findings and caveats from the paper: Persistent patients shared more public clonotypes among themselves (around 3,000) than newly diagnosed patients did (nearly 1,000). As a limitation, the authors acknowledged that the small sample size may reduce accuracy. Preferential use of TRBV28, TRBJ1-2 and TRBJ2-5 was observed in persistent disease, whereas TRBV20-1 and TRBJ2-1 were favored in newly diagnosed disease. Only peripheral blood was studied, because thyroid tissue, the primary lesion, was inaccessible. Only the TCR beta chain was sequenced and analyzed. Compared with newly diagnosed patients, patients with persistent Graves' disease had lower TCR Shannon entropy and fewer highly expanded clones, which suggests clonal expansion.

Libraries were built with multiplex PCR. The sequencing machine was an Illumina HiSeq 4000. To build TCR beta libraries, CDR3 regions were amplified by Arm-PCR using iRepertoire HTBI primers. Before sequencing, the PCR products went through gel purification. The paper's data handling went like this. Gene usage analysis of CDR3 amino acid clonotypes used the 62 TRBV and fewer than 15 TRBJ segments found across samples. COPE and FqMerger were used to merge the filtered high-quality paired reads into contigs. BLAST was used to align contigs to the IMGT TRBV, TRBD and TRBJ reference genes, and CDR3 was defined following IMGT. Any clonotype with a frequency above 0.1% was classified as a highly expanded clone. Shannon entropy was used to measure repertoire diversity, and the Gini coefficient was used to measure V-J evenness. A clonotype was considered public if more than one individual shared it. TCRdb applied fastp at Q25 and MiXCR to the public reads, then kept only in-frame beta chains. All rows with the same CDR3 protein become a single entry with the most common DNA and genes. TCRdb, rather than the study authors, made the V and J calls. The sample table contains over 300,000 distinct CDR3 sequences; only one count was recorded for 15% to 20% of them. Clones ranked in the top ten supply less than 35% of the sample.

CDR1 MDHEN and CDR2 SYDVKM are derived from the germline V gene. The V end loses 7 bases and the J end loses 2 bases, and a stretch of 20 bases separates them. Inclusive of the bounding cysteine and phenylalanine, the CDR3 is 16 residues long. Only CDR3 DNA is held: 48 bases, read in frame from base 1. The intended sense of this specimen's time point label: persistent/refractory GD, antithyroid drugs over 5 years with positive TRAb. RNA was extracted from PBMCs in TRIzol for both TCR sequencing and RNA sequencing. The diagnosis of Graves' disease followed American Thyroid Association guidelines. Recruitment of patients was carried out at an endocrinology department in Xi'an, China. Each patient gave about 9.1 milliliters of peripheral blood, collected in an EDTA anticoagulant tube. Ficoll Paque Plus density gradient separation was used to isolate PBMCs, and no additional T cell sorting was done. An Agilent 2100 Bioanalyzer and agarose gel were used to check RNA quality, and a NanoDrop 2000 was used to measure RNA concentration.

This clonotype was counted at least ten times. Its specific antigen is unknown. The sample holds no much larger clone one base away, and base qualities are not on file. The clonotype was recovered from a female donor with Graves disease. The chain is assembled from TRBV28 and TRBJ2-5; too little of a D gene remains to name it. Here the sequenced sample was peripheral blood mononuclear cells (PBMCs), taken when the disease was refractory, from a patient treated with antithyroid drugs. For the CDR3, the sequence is CASTVVPETPQETQYF. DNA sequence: TGTGCCAGCACCGTGGTCCCCGAGACACCTCAAGAGACCCAGTACTTC.